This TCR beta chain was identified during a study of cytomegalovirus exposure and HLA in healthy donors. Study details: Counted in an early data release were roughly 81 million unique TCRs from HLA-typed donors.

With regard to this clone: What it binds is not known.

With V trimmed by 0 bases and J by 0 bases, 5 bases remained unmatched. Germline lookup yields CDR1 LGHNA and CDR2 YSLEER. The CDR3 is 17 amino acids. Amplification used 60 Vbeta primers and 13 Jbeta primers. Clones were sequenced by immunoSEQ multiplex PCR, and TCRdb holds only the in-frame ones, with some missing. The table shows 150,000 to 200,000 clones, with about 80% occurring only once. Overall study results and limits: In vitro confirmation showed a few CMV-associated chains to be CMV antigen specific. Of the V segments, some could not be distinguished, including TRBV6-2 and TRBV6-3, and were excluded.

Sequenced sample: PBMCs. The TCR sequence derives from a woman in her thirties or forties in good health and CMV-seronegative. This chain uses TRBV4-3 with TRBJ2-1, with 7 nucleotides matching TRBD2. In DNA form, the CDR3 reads TGCGCCAGCAGCCAAGATAGGGGCGGGAGCTCCTACAATGAGCAGTTCTTC. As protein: CASSQDRGGSSYNEQFF.